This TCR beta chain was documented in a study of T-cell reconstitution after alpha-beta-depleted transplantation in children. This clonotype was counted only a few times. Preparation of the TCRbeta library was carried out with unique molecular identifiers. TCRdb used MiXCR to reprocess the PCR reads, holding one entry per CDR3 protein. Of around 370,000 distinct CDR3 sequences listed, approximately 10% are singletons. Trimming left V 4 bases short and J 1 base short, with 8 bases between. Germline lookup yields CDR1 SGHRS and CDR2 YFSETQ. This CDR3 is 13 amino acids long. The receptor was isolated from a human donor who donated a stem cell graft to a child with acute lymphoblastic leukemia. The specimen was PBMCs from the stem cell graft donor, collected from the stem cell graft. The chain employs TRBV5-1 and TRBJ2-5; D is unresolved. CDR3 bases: TGCGCCAGCAGCCTCCGGACCCAAGAGACCCAGTACTTC. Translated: CASSLRTQETQYF.